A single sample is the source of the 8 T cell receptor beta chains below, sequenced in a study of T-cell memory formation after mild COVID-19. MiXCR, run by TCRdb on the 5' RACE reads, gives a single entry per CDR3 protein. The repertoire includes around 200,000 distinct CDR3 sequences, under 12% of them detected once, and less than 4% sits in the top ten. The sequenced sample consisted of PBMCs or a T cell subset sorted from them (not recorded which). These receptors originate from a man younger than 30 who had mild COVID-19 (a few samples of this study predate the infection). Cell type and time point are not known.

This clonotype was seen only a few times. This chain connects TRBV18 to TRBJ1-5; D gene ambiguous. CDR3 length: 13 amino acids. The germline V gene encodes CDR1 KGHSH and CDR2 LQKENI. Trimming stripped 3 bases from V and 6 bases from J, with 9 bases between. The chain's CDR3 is CASSPAGGQPQHF. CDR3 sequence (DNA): TGTGCCAGCTCACCGGCGGGAGGTCAGCCCCAGCATTTT.

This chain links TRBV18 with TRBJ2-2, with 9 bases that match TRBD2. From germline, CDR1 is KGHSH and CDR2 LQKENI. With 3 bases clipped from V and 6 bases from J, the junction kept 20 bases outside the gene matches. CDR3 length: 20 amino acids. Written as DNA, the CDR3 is TGTGCCAGCTCACCGAAGGGACTAGCTGTAAGAGGTTTTTCCGCCGGGGAGCTGTTTTTT. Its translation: CASSPKGLAVRGFSAGELFF.

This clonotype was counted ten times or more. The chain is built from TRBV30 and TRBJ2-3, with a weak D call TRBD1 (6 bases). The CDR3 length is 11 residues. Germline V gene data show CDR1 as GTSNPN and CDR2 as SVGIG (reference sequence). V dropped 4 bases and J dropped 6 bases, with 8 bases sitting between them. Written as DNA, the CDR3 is TGTGCCTGGAACAGGGCGGATACGCAGTATTTT. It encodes CAWNRADTQYF.

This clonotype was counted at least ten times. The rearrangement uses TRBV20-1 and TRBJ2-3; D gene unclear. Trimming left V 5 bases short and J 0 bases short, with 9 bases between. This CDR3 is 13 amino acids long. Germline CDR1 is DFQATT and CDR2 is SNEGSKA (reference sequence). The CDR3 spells CSASTESTDTQYF. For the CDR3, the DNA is TGCAGTGCTTCCACAGAAAGCACAGATACGCAGTATTTT.

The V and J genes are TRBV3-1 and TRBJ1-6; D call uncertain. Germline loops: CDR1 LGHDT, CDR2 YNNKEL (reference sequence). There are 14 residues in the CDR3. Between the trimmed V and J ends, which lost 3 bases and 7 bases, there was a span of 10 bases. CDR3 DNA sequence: TGTGCCAGCAGCCAGCGACACCGAAATTCACCCCTCCACTTT. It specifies CASSQRHRNSPLHF.

CDR3 region: CASSLGQGAFF. The CDR3 DNA is TGTGCCAGCAGTCTCGGACAGGGAGCTTTCTTT. The rearrangement uses TRBV12-3 or TRBV12-4 and TRBJ1-1; TRBD1 aligns across 8 bases. The CDR3 runs 11 residues. The ends lost 5 bases at V and 10 bases at J; junction bases unmatched: 3.

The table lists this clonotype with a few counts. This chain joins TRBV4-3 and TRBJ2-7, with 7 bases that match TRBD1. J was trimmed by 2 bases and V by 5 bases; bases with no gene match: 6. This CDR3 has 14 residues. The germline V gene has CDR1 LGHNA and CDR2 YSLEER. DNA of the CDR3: TGCGCCAGCAGCTCGCGACAGGGAGCCTACGAGCAGTACTTC. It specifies CASSSRQGAYEQYF.

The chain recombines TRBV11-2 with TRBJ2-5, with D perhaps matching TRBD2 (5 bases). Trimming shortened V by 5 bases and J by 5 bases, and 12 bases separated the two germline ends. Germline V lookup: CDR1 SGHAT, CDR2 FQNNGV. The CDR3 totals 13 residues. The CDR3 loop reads CASSRGAVETQYF. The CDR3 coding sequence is TGTGCCAGCAGCCGGGGAGCAGTGGAGACCCAGTACTTC. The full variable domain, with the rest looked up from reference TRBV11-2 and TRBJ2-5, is EAGVAQSPRYKIIEKRQSVAFWCNPISGHATLYWYQQILGQGPKLLIQFQNNGVVDDSQLPKDRFSAERLKGVDSTLKIQPAKLEDSAVYLCASSRGAVETQYFGPGTRLLVL.